These 10 T cell receptor beta chains were sequenced from one sample in a study of T-cell memory formation after mild COVID-19. TCRdb used MiXCR to reprocess the 5' RACE reads, holding one entry per CDR3 protein. The sample lists some 180,000 distinct CDR3 sequences; less than 20% were seen once. Sequenced input: PBMCs or a T cell subset sorted from them (not recorded which). Receptors originate from a young man who had mild COVID-19 (a few samples of this study predate the infection). Cell type and time point are not known.

V and J are TRBV24-1 and TRBJ1-1; TRBD1 is a possible D gene (6 bases). V gave up 1 base and J gave up 0 bases, with 11 bases separating them. The germline V gene encodes CDR1 KGHDR and CDR2 SFDVKD. The CDR3 totals 16 residues. CDR3 DNA sequence: TGTGCCACCAGTGATTTAGGGGGACAATTGAACACTGAAGCTTTCTTT. Translation gives CATSDLGGQLNTEAFF.

There are many counts of this clonotype. The chain employs TRBV12-3 or TRBV12-4 and TRBJ1-1; 8 bases align to TRBD1. The CDR3 is 15 amino acids. V shed 3 bases and J 1 base; nucleotides not matched to a gene: 4. The chain's CDR3 is CASSLRTGGNTEAFF. CDR3 DNA sequence: TGTGCCAGCAGTTTGCGTACAGGGGGGAACACTGAAGCTTTCTTT.

This clonotype has only a few counts. This rearrangement joins TRBV20-1 to TRBJ1-5; unclear D gene. Germline loops: CDR1 DFQATT, CDR2 SNEGSKA (reference sequence). V shed 6 bases and J shed 0 bases, with 6 bases lying between them. The CDR3 length is 12 residues. The CDR3 here is CSASGSNQPQHF. The CDR3 DNA sequence: TGCAGTGCCAGCGGTAGCAATCAGCCCCAGCATTTT.

This clonotype has a count of ten or more. The chain employs TRBV12-3 or TRBV12-4 and TRBJ2-1; 7 positions match TRBD2. V lost 3 bases, J lost 9 bases, and 5 bases stayed unmatched. CDR3 length equals 13 residues. This CDR3 is CASSLGLKGEQFF. The DNA for the CDR3 is TGTGCCAGCAGTTTGGGACTAAAGGGTGAGCAGTTCTTC.

This clonotype showed up just once. The rearrangement uses TRBV27 and TRBJ2-1, with D possibly being TRBD2 (6 bases). V lost 4 bases and J 8 bases, leaving 15 bases between the germline ends. The CDR3 spans 14 residues. In germline, CDR1 is MNHEY, CDR2 SMNVEV (reference sequence). The CDR3 DNA follows: TGTGCCAGCAGTTCGGGCCTTTCGGGGGATGAGCAGTTCTTC. Amino acid sequence: CASSSGLSGDEQFF.

The chain carries TRBV5-1 and TRBJ1-2; 8 positions match TRBD1. V shed 0 bases, J shed 7 bases, and the junction held 2 bases outside the gene matches. Germline V lookup: CDR1 SGHRS, CDR2 YFSETQ. The CDR3 extends over 13 amino acids. CDR3 DNA: TGCGCCAGCAGCTTGGAGACAGGGGCTGGCTACACCTTC. It yields the protein CASSLETGAGYTF.

This sequence joins TRBV5-1 and TRBJ2-5; 10 nucleotides agree with TRBD2. Germline values: CDR1 SGHRS, CDR2 YFSETQ. The CDR3 length is 15 residues. The junction had 3 bases not matched to a gene; V was cut back by 1 base and J by 3 bases. The CDR3: CASSLLLAGEETQYF. The CDR3 nucleotides read TGCGCCAGCAGCTTGCTCCTAGCGGGGGAAGAGACCCAGTACTTC.

The rearrangement links TRBV6-2 or TRBV6-3 to TRBJ2-1; no reliable D call. Germline CDR1 is MNHEY and CDR2 is SVGEGT. V was trimmed by 8 bases and J by 4 bases, leaving 15 bases between them. The CDR3 sequence is 14 residues long. CDR3 protein: CASDPRGLYNEQFF. For the CDR3, the DNA is TGTGCCAGCGATCCGAGAGGCCTGTACAATGAGCAGTTCTTC.

V and J are TRBV7-9 and TRBJ2-7; no clear D. CDR1 is SEHNR, CDR2 FQNEAQ, per germline (reference sequence). This CDR3 comprises 14 residues. V dropped 6 bases and J dropped 5 bases, with 17 bases sitting between them. CDR3 nucleotides: TGTGCCAGCAGTCACCTGTACGATGGGAACGAGCAGTACTTC. It encodes CASSHLYDGNEQYF.

J is TRBJ1-1 and V is TRBV10-3; 7 positions match TRBD1. The germline CDR1 and CDR2 sequences are ENHRY and SYGVKD. The CDR3 runs 13 residues. Germline trimming cut 4 bases from V and 1 base from J; bases unmatched to any gene: 0. The CDR3 DNA is TGTGCCATCAGTGGGACAGGGAACACTGAAGCTTTCTTT. Encoded protein: CAISGTGNTEAFF.